Described below is a single T cell receptor beta chain sequence and its context. The V end lost 1 base, the J end lost 2 bases, and 6 bases lay between the germline ends. CDR3 length equals 13 residues. Germline V CDR1 and CDR2: LGHNT, FRNRAP. This sample was included in a study of blood T cell repertoires in COVID-19. On the study more broadly: Samples of COVID-19 (acute and convalescent) were obtained from the United States, Italy and Spain. Sample material is recorded as cDNA or gDNA derived from T cells, B-cell-depleted T cells, or PBMCs.

Recruits, aged about 18 to 90 years, lived in 20 to 30 US areas. Original processing notes: By means of reference gene primer amplification, nucleated cell counts were estimated. The assay was immunoSEQ multiplex PCR, and TCRdb's table has in-frame clones only and misses some. V, J and clone size are taken as reported in that table, and D and trimming were inferred from the DNA itself. The sample holds some 190,000 clones, approximately 92% seen once. This chain uses TRBV12-5 with TRBJ2-7; D not resolved. The sample consisted of PBMCs or T cells enriched from blood (not recorded which). The TCR originated in a woman aged 40 to 50 with acute COVID-19. CDR3 loop: CASGLGNTYEQYF. For the CDR3, the DNA is TGTGCTAGTGGTTTGGGCAACACCTACGAGCAGTACTTC. Full variable domain (outside the CDR3, taken from reference TRBV12-5 and TRBJ2-7): DARVTQTPRHKVTEMGQEVTMRCQPILGHNTVFWYRQTMMQGLELLAYFRNRAPLDDSGMPKDRFSAEMPDATLATLKIQPSEPRDSAVYFCASGLGNTYEQYFGPGTRLTVT.